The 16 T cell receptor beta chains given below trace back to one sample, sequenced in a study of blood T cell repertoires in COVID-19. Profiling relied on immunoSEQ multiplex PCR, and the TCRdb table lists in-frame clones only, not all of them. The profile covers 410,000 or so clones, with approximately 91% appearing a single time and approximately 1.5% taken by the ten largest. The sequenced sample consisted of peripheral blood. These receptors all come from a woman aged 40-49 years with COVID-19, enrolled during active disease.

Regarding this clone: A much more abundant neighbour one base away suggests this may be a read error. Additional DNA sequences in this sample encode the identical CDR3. This chain's CDR3 is CASKDSGGTGELFF. Here the CDR3 DNA reads TGTGCCAGTAAAGACTCCGGCGGGACTGGGGAGCTGTTTTTT. This sequence joins TRBV19 and TRBJ2-2, with D tentatively TRBD2 (6 bases). The CDR3 has 14 residues. Germline assignment: CDR1 LNHDA and CDR2 SQIVND (reference sequence). The V gene lost 7 bases and the J gene lost 8 bases, with 17 bases spanning the gap.

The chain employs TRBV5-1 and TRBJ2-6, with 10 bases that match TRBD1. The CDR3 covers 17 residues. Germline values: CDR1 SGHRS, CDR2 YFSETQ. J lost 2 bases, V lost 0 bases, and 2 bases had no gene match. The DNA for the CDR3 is TGCGCCAGCAGCTTGGTGGGGACAGGGGCTGGGGCCAACGTCCTGACTTTC. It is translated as CASSLVGTGAGANVLTF.

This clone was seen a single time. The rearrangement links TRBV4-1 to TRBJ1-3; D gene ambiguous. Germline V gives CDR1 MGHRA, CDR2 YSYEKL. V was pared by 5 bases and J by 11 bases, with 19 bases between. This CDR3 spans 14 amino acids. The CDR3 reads CASSSPTLKSSIYF. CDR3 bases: TGCGCCAGCAGCTCACCAACGCTCAAGAGTTCCATATATTTT.

The DNA of the CDR3 is TGTGCCAGCAGCCAGACAGGCTCTGGGGCCAACGTCCTGACTTTC. Amino acids: CASSQTGSGANVLTF. The rearrangement links TRBV3-1 (or the pseudogene TRBV3-2) to TRBJ2-6; perhaps TRBD1 as D (6 bases). The germline CDR1 and CDR2 sequences are LGHDT and YNNKEL (reference sequence). Trimming stripped 3 bases from V and 0 bases from J, with 6 bases between. This CDR3 is built from 15 residues.

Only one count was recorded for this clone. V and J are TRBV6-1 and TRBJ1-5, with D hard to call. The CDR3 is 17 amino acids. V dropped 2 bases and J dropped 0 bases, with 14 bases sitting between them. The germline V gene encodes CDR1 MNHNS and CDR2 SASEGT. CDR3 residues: CASSERREVYSNQPQHF. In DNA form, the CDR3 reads TGTGCCAGCAGTGAACGAAGGGAGGTTTATAGCAATCAGCCCCAGCATTTT.

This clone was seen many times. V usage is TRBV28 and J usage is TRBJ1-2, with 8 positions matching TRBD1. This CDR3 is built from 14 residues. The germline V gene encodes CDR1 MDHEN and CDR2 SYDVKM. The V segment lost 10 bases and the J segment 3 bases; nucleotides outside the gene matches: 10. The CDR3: CATNRQGNDYGYTF. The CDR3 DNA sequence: TGTGCCACCAATAGACAGGGGAACGACTATGGCTACACCTTC.

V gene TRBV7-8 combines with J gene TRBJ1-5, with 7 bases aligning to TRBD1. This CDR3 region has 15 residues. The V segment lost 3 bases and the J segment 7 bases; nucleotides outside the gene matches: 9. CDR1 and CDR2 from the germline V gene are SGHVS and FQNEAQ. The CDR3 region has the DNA TGTGCCAGCAGCTTCAACAGGGGATTGGGCCAGCCCCAGCATTTT. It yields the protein CASSFNRGLGQPQHF.

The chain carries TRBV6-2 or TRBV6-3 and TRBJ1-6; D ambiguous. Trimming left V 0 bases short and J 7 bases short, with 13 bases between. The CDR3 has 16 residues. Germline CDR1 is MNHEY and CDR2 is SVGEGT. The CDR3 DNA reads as TGTGCCAGCAGTTACTCCCGGTTGTTGAGGAATTCACCCCTCCACTTT. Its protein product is CASSYSRLLRNSPLHF.

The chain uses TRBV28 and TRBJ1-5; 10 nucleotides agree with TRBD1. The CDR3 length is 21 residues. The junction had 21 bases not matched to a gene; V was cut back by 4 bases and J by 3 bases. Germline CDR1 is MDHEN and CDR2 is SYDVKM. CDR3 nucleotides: TGTGCCAGCAGTTCGCAAAAGACAGGGGGCCCACTTTCCGTACCCAATCAGCCCCAGCATTTT. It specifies CASSSQKTGGPLSVPNQPQHF. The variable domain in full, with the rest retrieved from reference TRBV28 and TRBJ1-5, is DVKVTQSSRYLVKRTGEKVFLECVQDMDHENMFWYRQDPGLGLRLIYFSYDVKMKEKGDIPEGYSVSREKKERFSLILESASTNQTSMYLCASSSQKTGGPLSVPNQPQHFGDGTRLSIL.

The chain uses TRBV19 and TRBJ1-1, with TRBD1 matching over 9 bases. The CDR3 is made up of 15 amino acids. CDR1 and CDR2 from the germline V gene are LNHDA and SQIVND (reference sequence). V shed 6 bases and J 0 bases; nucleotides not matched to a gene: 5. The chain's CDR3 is CASRVTGGMNTEAFF. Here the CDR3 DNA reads TGTGCCAGTAGGGTGACAGGGGGTATGAACACTGAAGCTTTCTTT.

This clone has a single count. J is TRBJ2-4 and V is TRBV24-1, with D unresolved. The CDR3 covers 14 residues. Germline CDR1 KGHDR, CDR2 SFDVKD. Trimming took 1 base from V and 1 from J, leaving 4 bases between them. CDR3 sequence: CATSDFNAKNIQYF. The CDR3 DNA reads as TGTGCCACCAGTGATTTTAATGCCAAAAACATTCAGTACTTC.

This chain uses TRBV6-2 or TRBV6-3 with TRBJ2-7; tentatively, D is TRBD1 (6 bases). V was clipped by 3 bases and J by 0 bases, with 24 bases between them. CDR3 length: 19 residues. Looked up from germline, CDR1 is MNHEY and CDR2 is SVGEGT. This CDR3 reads CASSYPQLPGALFSYEQYF. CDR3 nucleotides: TGTGCCAGCAGTTATCCCCAACTCCCAGGGGCGCTATTCTCCTACGAGCAGTACTTC.

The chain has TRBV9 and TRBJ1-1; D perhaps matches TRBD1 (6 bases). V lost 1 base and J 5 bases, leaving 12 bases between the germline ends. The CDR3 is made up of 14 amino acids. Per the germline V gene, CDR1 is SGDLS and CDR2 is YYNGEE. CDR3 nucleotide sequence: TGTGCCAGCAGCGTATCTGGGGGCCGAACTGAAGCTTTCTTT. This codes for CASSVSGGRTEAFF.

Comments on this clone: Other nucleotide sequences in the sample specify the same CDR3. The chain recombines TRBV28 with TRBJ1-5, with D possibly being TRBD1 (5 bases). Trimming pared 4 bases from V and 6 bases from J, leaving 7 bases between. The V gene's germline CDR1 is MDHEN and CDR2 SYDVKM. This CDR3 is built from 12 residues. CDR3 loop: CASSWGGQPQHF. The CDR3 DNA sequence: TGTGCCAGCAGTTGGGGGGGTCAGCCCCAGCATTTT.

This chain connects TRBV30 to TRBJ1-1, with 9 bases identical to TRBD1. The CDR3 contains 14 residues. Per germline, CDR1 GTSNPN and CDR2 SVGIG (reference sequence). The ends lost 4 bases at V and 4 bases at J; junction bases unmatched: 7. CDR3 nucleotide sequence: TGTGCCTGGAACTTGGACAGGGGAGGCACTGAAGCTTTCTTT. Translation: CAWNLDRGGTEAFF.

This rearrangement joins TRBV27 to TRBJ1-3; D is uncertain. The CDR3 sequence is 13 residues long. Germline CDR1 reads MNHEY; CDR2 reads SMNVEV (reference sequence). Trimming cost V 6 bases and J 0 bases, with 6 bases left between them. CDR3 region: CASRRSSGNTIYF. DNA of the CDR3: TGTGCCAGCAGACGGAGCTCTGGAAACACCATATATTTT.